This T cell receptor (beta chain) was documented in a study of T cells in Graves' hyperthyroidism and ophthalmopathy. Study summary: It was at initial diagnosis, before any treatment, that peripheral blood was collected. Notes on the study in general: Separation of ophthalmopathy from stable hyperthyroidism was achieved by a 13 V-J model.

The investigators amplified TCR beta CDR3 regions from RNA transcripts. RT-PCR in the first round (using the HTBI primer set) targeted the TCR CDR3. TCRdb re-called the multiplex PCR reads with MiXCR, one entry per CDR3 protein. The sample carries some 550,000 distinct CDR3 sequences, 15% to 20% recorded once. Germline V gives CDR1 SGHRS, CDR2 YFSETQ. Trimming left V 4 bases short and J 4 bases short, with 18 bases between. CDR3 length equals 15 residues. Ophthalmopathy in the patients scored at least 3 on Clinical Activity Score and at least 4 on NOSPECS grade, lasting under 3 months. Patients were excluded for uncontrolled infection, other autoimmune disease, pregnancy or lactation. This clonotype was seen many times. The antigen is undetermined.

Sample: blood. The origin of this receptor is a woman between 40 and 50 years old with Graves' ophthalmopathy. This chain joins TRBV5-1 and TRBJ2-7; D uncertain. The CDR3 nucleotides read TGCGCCAGCAGCCCAGCCCCCGGGCTCGGTTACGAGCAGTACTTC. It codes for CASSPAPGLGYEQYF.